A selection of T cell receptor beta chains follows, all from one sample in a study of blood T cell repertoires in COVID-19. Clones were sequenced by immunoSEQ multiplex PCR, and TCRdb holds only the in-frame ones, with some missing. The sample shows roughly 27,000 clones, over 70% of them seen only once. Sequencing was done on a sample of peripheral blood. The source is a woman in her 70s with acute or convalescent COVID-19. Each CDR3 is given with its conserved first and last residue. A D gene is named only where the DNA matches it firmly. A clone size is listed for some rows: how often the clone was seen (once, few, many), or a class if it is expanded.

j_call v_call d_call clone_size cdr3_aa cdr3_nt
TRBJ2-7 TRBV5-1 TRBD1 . CASSMDRGEQYF TGCGCCAGCAGCATGGACAGGGGCGAGCAGTACTTC
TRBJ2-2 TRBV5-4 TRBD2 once CASSLVREGPGELFF TGTGCCAGCAGCTTGGTCCGGGAGGGCCCCGGGGAGCTGTTTTTT
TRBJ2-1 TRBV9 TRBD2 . CASSVFGGLAGTEQFF TGTGCCAGCAGCGTATTTGGGGGACTAGCGGGGACTGAGCAGTTCTTC
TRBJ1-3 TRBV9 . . CASSVDLRGNTIYF TGTGCCAGCAGCGTAGATCTCAGGGGAAACACCATATATTTT
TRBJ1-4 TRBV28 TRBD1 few CASSLTPRTGGDEKLFF TGTGCCAGCAGTTTAACCCCTCGGACAGGGGGCGATGAAAAACTGTTTTTT
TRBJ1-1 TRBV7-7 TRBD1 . CASSQGVNTEAFF TGTGCTAGCAGCCAGGGGGTGAACACTGAAGCTTTCTTT
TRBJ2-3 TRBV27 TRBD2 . CASSFGRALNTQYF TGTGCCAGCAGTTTCGGGAGGGCCTTAAATACGCAGTATTTT
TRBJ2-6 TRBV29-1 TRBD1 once CSVPGQGGSGANVLTF TGCAGCGTGCCAGGACAGGGGGGCTCTGGGGCCAACGTCCTGACTTTC
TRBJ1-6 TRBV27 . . CASSLTIRGRSPLHF TGTGCCAGCAGTTTAACCATCAGGGGACGATCACCCCTCCACTTT
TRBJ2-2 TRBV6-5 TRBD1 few CASRTGGSGGELFF TGTGCCAGCAGAACAGGGGGGTCGGGCGGGGAGCTGTTTTTT
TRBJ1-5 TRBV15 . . CATSRGGTIDQPQHF TGTGCCACCAGCAGAGGTGGGACAATCGATCAGCCCCAGCATTTT
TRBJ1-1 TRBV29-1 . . CSVGGANEAFF TGCAGCGTTGGAGGTGCCAATGAAGCTTTCTTT
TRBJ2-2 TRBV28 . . CASGLPNTGELFF TGTGCCAGCGGGCTCCCGAACACCGGGGAGCTGTTTTTT
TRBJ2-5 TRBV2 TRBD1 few CASSFMGQALQETQYF TGTGCCAGCAGTTTTATGGGACAGGCTCTCCAAGAGACCCAGTACTTC
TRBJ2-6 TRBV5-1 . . CASSLNSEGSGANVLTF TGCGCCAGCAGCTTAAACTCCGAGGGCTCTGGGGCCAACGTCCTGACTTTC
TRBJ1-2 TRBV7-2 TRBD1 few CASSWSDRGAGGYTF TGTGCCAGCAGCTGGTCGGACAGGGGCGCGGGTGGCTACACCTTC
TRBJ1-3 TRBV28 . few CASTYPRDMSSGNTIYF TGTGCCAGCACCTACCCCCGCGACATGTCCTCTGGAAACACCATATATTTT
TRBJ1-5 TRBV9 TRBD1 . CASSNRGDQPQHF TGTGCCAGCAGCAACAGGGGGGATCAGCCCCAGCATTTT
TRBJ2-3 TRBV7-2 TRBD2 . CASSFRGGADTQYF TGTGCCAGCAGCTTCCGGGGGGGCGCAGATACGCAGTATTTT
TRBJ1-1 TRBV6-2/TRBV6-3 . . CASTPPKTVRLTEAFF TGTGCCAGCACCCCACCCAAGACGGTGCGGCTCACTGAAGCTTTCTTT
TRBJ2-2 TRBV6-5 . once CASTHRRGRTGELFF TGTGCCAGCACCCACAGGAGGGGGCGCACCGGGGAGCTGTTTTTT
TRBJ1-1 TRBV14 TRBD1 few CASSLNPGQGPNTEAFF TGTGCCAGCAGCCTCAACCCCGGACAGGGGCCGAACACTGAAGCTTTCTTT
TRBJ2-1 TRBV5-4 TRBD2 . CASNGLAGGEQFF TGTGCCAGCAACGGACTAGCGGGGGGGGAGCAGTTCTTC
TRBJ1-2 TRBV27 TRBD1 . CASSLMGQGEDYGYTF TGTGCCAGCAGTTTAATGGGACAGGGCGAGGACTATGGCTACACCTTC
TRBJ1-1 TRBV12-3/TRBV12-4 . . CASRLSTEAFF TGTGCCAGCAGACTATCCACTGAAGCTTTCTTT
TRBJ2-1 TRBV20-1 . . CSARDLVAEFF TGCAGTGCTAGAGATCTGGTGGCTGAGTTCTTC
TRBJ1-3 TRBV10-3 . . CAISPSQNSGNTIYF TGTGCCATCAGCCCCTCGCAGAACTCTGGAAACACCATATATTTT
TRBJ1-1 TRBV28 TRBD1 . CASSLQGVAFF TGTGCCAGCAGTTTACAGGGGGTCGCTTTCTTT
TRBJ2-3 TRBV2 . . CASSVSQNPTDTQYF TGTGCCAGCAGTGTCAGTCAGAACCCCACAGATACGCAGTATTTT
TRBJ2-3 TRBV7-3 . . CASSSPLSDTQYF TGTGCCAGCAGCTCCCCGCTATCAGATACGCAGTATTTT
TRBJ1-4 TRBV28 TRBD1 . CASRPTGPGEKLFF TGTGCCAGCAGGCCGACAGGGCCCGGGGAAAAACTGTTTTTT
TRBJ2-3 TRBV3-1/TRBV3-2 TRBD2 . CASSQANSGVTDTQYF TGTGCCAGCAGCCAAGCGAATAGCGGGGTCACAGATACGCAGTATTTT
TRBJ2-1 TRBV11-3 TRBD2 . CASSRQGAGGQGNEQFF TGTGCCAGCAGCCGTCAGGGAGCGGGAGGCCAAGGGAATGAGCAGTTCTTC
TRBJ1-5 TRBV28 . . CASTVGVVNQPQHF TGTGCCAGCACCGTAGGGGTGGTGAATCAGCCCCAGCATTTT
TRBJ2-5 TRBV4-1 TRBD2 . CASSLGSGGGQETQYF TGCGCCAGCAGCCTAGGGTCAGGCGGGGGACAAGAGACCCAGTACTTC
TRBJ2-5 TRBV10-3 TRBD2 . CAISEQGAGVGKTQYF TGTGCCATCAGCGAGCAGGGAGCGGGAGTAGGGAAGACCCAGTACTTC
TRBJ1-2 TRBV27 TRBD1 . CASRGDSAIYGYTF TGTGCCAGCAGGGGGGACAGCGCAATCTATGGCTACACCTTC
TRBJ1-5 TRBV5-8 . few CASSPVGGGYSNQPQHF TGTGCCAGCAGTCCGGTAGGCGGGGGTTATAGCAATCAGCCCCAGCATTTT
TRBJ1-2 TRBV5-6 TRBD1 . CASSSGQGRGYGYTF TGTGCCAGCAGCTCAGGACAGGGGCGAGGCTATGGCTACACCTTC
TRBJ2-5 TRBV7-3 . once CASSLGGTQETQYF TGTGCCAGCAGCTTAGGCGGTACTCAAGAGACCCAGTACTTC
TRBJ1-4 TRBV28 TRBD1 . CASRRPGQGLLELFF TGTGCCAGCAGACGCCCGGGACAGGGGCTTTTAGAACTGTTTTTT
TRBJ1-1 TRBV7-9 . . CASSLARENTEAFF TGTGCCAGCAGCTTAGCGCGGGAGAACACTGAAGCTTTCTTT
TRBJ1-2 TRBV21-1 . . CASSKVGQVYGYTF TGTGCCAGCAGCAAAGTTGGGCAGGTCTATGGCTACACCTTC
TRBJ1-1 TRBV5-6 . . CASSLGQGLGEAFF TGTGCCAGCAGCTTAGGCCAGGGGCTGGGTGAAGCTTTCTTT
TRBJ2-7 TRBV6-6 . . CASSPGLYEQYF TGTGCCAGCAGCCCTGGACTGTACGAGCAGTACTTC
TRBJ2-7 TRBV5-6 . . CASSFGAVPYEQYF TGTGCCAGCAGCTTTGGGGCGGTACCCTACGAGCAGTACTTC
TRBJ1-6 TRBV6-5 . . CASRTTGSYNSPLHF TGTGCCAGCAGAACAACAGGGTCCTATAATTCACCCCTCCACTTT
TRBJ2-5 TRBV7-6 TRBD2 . CASSTLAGGLQETQYF TGTGCCAGCAGCACTCTGGCGGGAGGGCTCCAAGAGACCCAGTACTTC
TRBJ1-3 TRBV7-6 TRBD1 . CASSLGGLTGTRNTIYF TGTGCCAGCAGCTTAGGGGGATTGACAGGGACAAGAAACACCATATATTTT
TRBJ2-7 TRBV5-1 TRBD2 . CASSLAGGLYEQYF TGCGCCAGCAGCTTGGCGGGGGGGCTCTACGAGCAGTACTTC
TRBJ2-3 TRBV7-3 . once CASSLRRTDTQYF TGTGCCAGCAGCTTAAGGCGCACAGATACGCAGTATTTT
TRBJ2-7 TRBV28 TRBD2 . CASSLGRLAGPPTKYEQYF TGTGCCAGCAGTTTAGGGCGTCTAGCGGGACCCCCAACCAAATACGAGCAGTACTTC
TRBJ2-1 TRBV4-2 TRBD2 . CASSPFQAGYNEQFF TGTGCCAGCAGCCCTTTCCAAGCGGGGTACAATGAGCAGTTCTTC
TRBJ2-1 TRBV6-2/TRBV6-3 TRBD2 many CASSYTSEAYNEQFF TGTGCCAGCAGTTACACTAGCGAGGCCTACAATGAGCAGTTCTTC
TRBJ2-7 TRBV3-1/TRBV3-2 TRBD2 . CASSQGGGGQREQYF TGTGCCAGCAGCCAAGGGGGCGGGGGGCAACGCGAGCAGTACTTC
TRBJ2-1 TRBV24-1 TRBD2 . CATSPSGAGNEQFF TGTGCCACCAGTCCTAGCGGGGCCGGCAATGAGCAGTTCTTC
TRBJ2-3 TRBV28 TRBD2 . CASHTSGGGTDTQYF TGTGCCAGTCACACTAGCGGGGGTGGGACAGATACGCAGTATTTT
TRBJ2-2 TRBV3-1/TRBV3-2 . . CASSQDLGELFF TGTGCCAGCAGCCAAGACCTCGGGGAGCTGTTTTTT